This TCR beta chain was retrieved from a study of blood T cells in healthy people across ages. General study results and limits: Diversity was estimated from one million T cells, and these estimates were considered underestimates. More naive CD4+ cells and higher diversity were found in long-lived than in aged donors.

A second PCR of 7 to 11 cycles used a sample-barcoded 5' primer and a J-beta primer mix. TCRdb reanalysed the 5' RACE reads using MiXCR and keeps one entry per CDR3 protein. The sample holds 750,000 to 950,000 distinct CDR3 sequences, 53% seen once. Turning to this clonotype: Its antigen remains unknown.

CDR3 length equals 16 residues. Germline CDR1 and CDR2: SNHLY and FYNNEI. The rearrangement links TRBV2 to TRBJ2-4; 13 bases line up with TRBD2. The end of the DNA aligns better with TRBJ2-7, so the J call may be wrong. The source of this sequence is a man aged 80 or over in good health. Sequencing used blood. CDR3 DNA: TGTGCCAGCAGTTTACTAGGACTAGCGGGAGCTGACGAGCAGTACTTC. Protein product: CASSLLGLAGADEQYF.